This T cell receptor (beta chain) was recorded in a study of blood T cell repertoires in COVID-19. As for the study in general: From the United States, Italy and Spain came samples of acute and convalescent COVID-19. From T cells, B-cell-depleted T cells, or PBMCs came the material, which was cDNA or gDNA.

This CDR3 comprises 14 residues. CDR1 and CDR2 (germline): SGHDT, YYEEEE. V was clipped by 4 bases and J by 3 bases; unmatched bases: 6. The method was immunoSEQ multiplex PCR; TCRdb's version includes in-frame clones alone and lacks a portion of them. The sample records about 98,000 clones, under 85% being singletons. The receptor was derived from a man between 65 and 85 years old with acute or convalescent COVID-19. The chain is built from TRBV5-6 and TRBJ2-7; 8 bases map to TRBD1. Specimen: peripheral blood. In DNA form, the CDR3 reads TGTGCCAGCAGCCGACAGGGGACCAACTACGAGCAGTACTTC. This codes for CASSRQGTNYEQYF.